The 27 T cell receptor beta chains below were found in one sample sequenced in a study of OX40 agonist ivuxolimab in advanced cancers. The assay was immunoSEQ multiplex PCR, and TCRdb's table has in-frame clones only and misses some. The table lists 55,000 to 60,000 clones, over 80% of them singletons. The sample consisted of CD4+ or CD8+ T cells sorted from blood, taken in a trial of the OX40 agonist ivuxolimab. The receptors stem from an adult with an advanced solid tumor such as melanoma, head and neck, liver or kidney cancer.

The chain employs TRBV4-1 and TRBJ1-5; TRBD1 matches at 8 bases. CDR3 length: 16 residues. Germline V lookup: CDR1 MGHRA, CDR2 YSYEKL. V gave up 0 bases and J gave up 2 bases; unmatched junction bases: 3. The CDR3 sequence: CASSQEGTGGNQPQHF. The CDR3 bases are TGCGCCAGCAGCCAAGAAGGGACAGGTGGCAATCAGCCCCAGCATTTT.

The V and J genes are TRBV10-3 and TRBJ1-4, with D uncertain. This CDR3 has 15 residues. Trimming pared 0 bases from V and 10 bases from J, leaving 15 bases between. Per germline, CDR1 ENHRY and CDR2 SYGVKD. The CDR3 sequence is CAISESSGMGGKLFF. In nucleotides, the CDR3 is TGTGCCATCAGTGAGTCGAGCGGGATGGGAGGAAAACTGTTTTTT.

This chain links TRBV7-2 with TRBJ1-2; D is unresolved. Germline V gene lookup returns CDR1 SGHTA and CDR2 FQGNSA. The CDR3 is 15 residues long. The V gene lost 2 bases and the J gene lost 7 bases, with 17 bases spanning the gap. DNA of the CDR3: TGTGCCAGCAGCTTAACCCCGGGCCTCAGAGGTGGCTACACCTTC. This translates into CASSLTPGLRGGYTF.

CDR3 amino acids: CASSAFSGGRPLEQYF. The CDR3 bases are TGTGCCAGCAGTGCTTTTAGCGGGGGGCGACCCCTCGAGCAGTACTTC. The chain carries TRBV2 and TRBJ2-7, with 10 nucleotides matching TRBD2. Germline V lookup: CDR1 SNHLY, CDR2 FYNNEI. CDR3 length: 16 amino acids. The trim removed 4 bases at V and 6 bases at J, leaving 12 bases unmatched.

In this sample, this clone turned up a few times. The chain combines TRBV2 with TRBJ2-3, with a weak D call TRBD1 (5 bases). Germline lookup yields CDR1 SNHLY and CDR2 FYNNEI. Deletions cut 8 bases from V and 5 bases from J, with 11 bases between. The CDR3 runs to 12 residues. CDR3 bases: TGTGCCAGCCTTAGGGGCGGAGATACGCAGTATTTT. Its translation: CASLRGGDTQYF.

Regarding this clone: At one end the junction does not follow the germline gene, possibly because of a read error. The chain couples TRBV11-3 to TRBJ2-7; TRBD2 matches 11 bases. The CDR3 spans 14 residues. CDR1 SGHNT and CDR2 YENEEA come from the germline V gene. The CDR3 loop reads CASTRTSGSSEQYF. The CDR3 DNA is TGTGCCAGCACCCGGACTAGCGGGTCCTCCGAGCAGTACTTC.

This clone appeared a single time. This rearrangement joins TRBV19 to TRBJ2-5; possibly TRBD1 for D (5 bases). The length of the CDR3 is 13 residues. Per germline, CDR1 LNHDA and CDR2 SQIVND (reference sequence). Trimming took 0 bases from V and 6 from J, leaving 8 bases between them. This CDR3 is CASSIDRAKTQYF. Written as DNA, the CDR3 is TGTGCCAGTAGTATAGACAGGGCTAAGACCCAGTACTTC.

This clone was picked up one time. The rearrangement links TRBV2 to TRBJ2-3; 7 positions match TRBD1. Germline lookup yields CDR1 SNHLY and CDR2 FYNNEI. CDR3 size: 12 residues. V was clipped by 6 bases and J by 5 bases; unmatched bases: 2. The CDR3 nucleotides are TGTGCCAGCAGGACAGGGTTAGATACGCAGTATTTT. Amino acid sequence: CASRTGLDTQYF.

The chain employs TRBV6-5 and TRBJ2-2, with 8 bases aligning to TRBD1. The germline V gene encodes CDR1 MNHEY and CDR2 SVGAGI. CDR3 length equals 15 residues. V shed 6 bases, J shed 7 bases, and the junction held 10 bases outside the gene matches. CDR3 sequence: CASRSDRGRGGELFF. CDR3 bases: TGTGCCAGCAGGTCTGACAGGGGTCGCGGCGGGGAGCTGTTTTTT.

The CDR3 is CASSVGSGSTEAFF. CDR3 sequence (DNA): TGTGCCAGCAGCGTAGGTTCAGGGAGCACTGAAGCTTTCTTT. The chain couples TRBV9 to TRBJ1-1, with D possibly being TRBD1 (5 bases). Looked up from germline, CDR1 is SGDLS and CDR2 is YYNGEE. This CDR3 comprises 14 residues. V dropped 0 bases and J dropped 4 bases, with 10 bases sitting between them.

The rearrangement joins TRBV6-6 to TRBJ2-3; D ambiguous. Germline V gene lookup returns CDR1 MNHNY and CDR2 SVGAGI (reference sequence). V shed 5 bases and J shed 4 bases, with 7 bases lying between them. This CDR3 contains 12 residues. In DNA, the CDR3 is TGTGCCAGCAGTCCTAAACCAGATACGCAGTATTTT. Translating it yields CASSPKPDTQYF.

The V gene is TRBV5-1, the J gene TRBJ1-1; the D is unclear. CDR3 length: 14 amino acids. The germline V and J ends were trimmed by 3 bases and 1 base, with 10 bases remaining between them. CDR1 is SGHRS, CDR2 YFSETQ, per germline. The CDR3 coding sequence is TGCGCCAGCAGCTGGACGGTGGAGAACACTGAAGCTTTCTTT. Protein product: CASSWTVENTEAFF.

CDR3 nucleotide sequence: TGTGCCAGCAGCGTAGATGGGGGACTAGCGGGCAGAAAGACCCAGTACTTC. It yields the protein CASSVDGGLAGRKTQYF. The V and J genes are TRBV9 and TRBJ2-5, with TRBD2 identical over 12 bases. The CDR3 extends over 17 amino acids. The V gene end was trimmed by 0 bases and the J gene end by 6 bases; junction bases not matched to a gene: 9. Germline CDR1 is SGDLS and CDR2 is YYNGEE.

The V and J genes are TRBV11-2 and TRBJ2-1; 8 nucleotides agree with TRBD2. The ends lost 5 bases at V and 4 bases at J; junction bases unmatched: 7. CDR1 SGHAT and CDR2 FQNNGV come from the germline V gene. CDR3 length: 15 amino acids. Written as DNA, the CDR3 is TGTGCCAGCAGCCAGGACCGGGGGGGATACAATGAGCAGTTCTTC. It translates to CASSQDRGGYNEQFF.

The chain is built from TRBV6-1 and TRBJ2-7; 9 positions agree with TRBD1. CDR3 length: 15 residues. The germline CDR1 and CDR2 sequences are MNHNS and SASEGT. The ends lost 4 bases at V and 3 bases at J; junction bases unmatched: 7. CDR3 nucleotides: TGTGCCAGCAGTGTGGTTGGACAGGGGCTCTACGAGCAGTACTTC. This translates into CASSVVGQGLYEQYF.

DNA for the CDR3: TGTGCCAGCAGCTTTTCGTACAGGGCCAGAAGCTCCTACAATGAGCAGTTCTTC. Translation: CASSFSYRARSSYNEQFF. The chain carries TRBV5-4 and TRBJ2-1; a possible D gene is TRBD1 (6 bases). This CDR3 region has 18 residues. Germline CDR1 SGHNT, CDR2 YYREEE (reference sequence). V was clipped by 2 bases and J by 0 bases, with 18 bases between them.

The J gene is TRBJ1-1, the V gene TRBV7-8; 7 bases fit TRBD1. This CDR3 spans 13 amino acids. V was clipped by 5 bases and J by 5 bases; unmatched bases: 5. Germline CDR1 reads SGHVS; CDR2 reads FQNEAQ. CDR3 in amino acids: CASSAQGSTEAFF. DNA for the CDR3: TGTGCCAGCAGCGCACAGGGGAGTACTGAAGCTTTCTTT.

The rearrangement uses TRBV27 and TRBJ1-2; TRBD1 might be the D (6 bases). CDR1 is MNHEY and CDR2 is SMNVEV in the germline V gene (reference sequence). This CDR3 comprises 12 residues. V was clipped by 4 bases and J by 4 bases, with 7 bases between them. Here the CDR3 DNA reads TGTGCCAGCAGTTCAGGGGTCTATGGCTACACCTTC. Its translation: CASSSGVYGYTF.

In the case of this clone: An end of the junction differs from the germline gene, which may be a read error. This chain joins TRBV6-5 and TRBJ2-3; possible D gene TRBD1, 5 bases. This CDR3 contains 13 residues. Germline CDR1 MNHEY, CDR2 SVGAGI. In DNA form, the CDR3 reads TGTGCCAGCAGGTACTCGAGCACAGGTACGCAGTATTTT. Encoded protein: CASRYSSTGTQYF.

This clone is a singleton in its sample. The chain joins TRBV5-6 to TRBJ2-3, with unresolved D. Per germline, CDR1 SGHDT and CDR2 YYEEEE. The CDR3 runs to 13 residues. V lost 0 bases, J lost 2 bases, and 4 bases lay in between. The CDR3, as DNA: TGTGCCAGCAGCTTGGAGGCCACAGATACGCAGTATTTT. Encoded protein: CASSLEATDTQYF. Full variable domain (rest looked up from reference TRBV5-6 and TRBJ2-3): DAGVTQSPTHLIKTRGQQVTLRCSPKSGHDTVSWYQQALGQGPQFIFQYYEEEERQRGNFPDRFSGHQFPNYSSELNVNALLLGDSALYLCASSLEATDTQYFGPGTRLTVL.

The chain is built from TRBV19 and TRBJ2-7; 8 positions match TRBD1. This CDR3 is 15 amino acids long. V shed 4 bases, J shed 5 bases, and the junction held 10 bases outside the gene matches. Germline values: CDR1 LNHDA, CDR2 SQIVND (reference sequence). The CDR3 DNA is TGTGCCAGTAGTAGCCCGGGGCAGGGGGCGGACGAGCAGTACTTC. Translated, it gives CASSSPGQGADEQYF.

The CDR3 protein is CASSYIGSSANEQFF. For the CDR3, the DNA is TGTGCCAGCAGTTACATCGGGAGCAGTGCCAATGAGCAGTTCTTC. The V and J genes are TRBV6-6 and TRBJ2-1; D may be TRBD2 (6 bases). This CDR3 spans 15 amino acids. V was shortened by 2 bases and J by 6 bases, with 14 bases between the two germline ends. Germline values: CDR1 MNHNY, CDR2 SVGAGI (reference sequence).

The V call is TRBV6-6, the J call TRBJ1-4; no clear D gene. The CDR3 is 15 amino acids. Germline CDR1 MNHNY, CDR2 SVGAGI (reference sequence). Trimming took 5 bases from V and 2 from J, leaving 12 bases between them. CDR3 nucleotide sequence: TGTGCCAGCAGTAGGGAGAGGAAGACTAATGAAAAACTGTTTTTT. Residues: CASSRERKTNEKLFF.

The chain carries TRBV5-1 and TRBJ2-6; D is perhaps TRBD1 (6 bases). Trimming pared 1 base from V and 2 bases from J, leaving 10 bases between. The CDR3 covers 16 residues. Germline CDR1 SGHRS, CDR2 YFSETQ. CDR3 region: CASSLTGQAGANVLTF. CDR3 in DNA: TGCGCCAGCAGCTTGACGGGACAAGCTGGGGCCAACGTCCTGACTTTC. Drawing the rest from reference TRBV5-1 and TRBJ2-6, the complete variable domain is KAGVTQTPRYLIKTRGQQVTLSCSPISGHRSVSWYQQTPGQGLQFLFEYFSETQRNKGNFPGRFSGRQFSNSRSEMNVSTLELGDSALYLCASSLTGQAGANVLTFGAGSRLTVL.

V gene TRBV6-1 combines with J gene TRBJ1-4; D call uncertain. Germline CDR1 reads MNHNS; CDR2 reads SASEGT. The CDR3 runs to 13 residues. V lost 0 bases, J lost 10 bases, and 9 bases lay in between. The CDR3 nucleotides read TGTGCCAGCAGTGAAGCGCTTGAGGGAAAACTGTTTTTT. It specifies CASSEALEGKLFF.

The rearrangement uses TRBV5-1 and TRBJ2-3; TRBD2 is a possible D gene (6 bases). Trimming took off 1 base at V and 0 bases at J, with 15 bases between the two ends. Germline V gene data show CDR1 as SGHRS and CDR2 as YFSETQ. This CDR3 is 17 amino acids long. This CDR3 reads CASSLHRGTPSTDTQYF. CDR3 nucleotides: TGCGCCAGCAGCTTGCACCGCGGGACCCCTAGCACAGATACGCAGTATTTT. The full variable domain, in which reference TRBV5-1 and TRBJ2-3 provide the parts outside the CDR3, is KAGVTQTPRYLIKTRGQQVTLSCSPISGHRSVSWYQQTPGQGLQFLFEYFSETQRNKGNFPGRFSGRQFSNSRSEMNVSTLELGDSALYLCASSLHRGTPSTDTQYFGPGTRLTVL.

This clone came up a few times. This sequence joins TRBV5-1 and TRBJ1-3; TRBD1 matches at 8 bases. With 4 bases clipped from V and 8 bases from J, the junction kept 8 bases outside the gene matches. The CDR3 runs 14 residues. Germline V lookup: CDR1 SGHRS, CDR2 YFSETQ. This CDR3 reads CASSASTGADTIYF. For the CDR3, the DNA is TGCGCCAGCAGCGCCTCGACAGGGGCCGACACCATATATTTT.